This TCR beta chain emerged from a study of blood T cell repertoires in COVID-19 (dated by TCRdb to the early 2020s). With regard to the full study: Collaborator samples came from the United States, Italy and Spain and covered acute and convalescent phases of COVID-19. The prospective study material was composed of cDNA or gDNA derived from T cells, B-cell-depleted T cells, or PBMCs. Subjects who had been exposed to COVID-19, were actively infected with it, or had recovered from it provided the deeply sampled blood TCRbeta repertoires that made up the dataset. The repertoires were released in a freely available public database meant as a resource for research on the immune response to SARS-CoV-2. The samples were drawn from the first 160 participants of the ongoing ImmuneRACE study and from over 950 subjects provided by 6 global collaborators. Sample metadata almost always included a de-identified subject ID, COVID-19 status, age in years and sex. Where available, HLA class I and class II types were obtained from metadata supplied by the sample provider rather than from assay-based typing.

This clone was picked up one time. The clone's antigen remains unknown. Base qualities were left out, and no much larger clone turns up one base away. The CDR3 sequence holds 15 residues, the cysteine and phenylalanine included. Just the 45-base CDR3 DNA is kept, in frame starting at base 1. V is cut by 1 base and J by 2 bases, and the space between the germline ends is 8 bases. The CDR1 and CDR2 encoded by the germline V gene are LGHNA and YSLEER. The immunoSEQ Assay, a bias-controlled multiplex PCR, was used to amplify TCRbeta CDR3 regions from genomic DNA. Concerning the study's data processing: Nucleated cell counts per sample were estimated from amplification of reference gene primers within the assay. Sequence reads were collapsed and filtered to measure the absolute abundance of every unique TCRbeta CDR3 rearrangement. For each sample, productive Simpson clonality was calculated as the square root of Simpson's diversity index over productive rearrangements. Entries here come from immuneACCESS through TCRdb and include only in-frame sequences with V and J called. Some clones fail to appear in such tables; in the studies checked, an unresolved V gene covers under half of the shortfall, and the cause of the remainder is unknown. The V and J calls and clone size come from that table; D and trimming were worked out from the DNA. The sample table records 80,000 to 95,000 clones; about 90% of these occur just once. The ten largest clones take up about 2.9% of the sample.

Broad study findings and their caveats: How much clinical and demographic metadata was included differed by source and by participant, and the metadata was provided uncurated.

Each collaborating institution followed its own protocols to collect whole blood in K2EDTA tubes. For TCRbeta analysis, collaborator samples were shipped as frozen whole blood, as isolated PBMCs, or as DNA extracted from either sample type. The sequence was collected from a woman aged 45-60 years with active or convalescent COVID-19. The V and J segments used are TRBV4-3 and TRBJ2-2; the D gene lacks a confident call. Input material: peripheral blood. CDR3 loop: CASSQGGTNTGELFF. The DNA sequence is given as TGCGCCAGCAGCCAAGGAGGAACCAACACCGGGGAGCTGTTTTTT.